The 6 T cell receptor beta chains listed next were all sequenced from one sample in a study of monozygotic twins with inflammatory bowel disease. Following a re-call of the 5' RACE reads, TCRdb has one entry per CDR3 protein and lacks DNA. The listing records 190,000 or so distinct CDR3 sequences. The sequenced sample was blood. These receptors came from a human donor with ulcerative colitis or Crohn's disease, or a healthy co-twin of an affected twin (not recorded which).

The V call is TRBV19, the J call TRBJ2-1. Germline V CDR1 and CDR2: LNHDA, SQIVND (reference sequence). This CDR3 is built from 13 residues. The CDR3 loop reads CASRPGAYNEQFF.

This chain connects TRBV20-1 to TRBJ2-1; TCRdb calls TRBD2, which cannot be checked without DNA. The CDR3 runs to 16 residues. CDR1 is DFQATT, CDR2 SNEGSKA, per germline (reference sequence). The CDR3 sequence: CSALSIAGGLYNEQFF.

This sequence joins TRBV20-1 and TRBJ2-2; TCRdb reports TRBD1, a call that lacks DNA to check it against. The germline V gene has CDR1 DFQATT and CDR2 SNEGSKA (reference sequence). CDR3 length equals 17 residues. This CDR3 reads CSASLSLAGGITGELFF.

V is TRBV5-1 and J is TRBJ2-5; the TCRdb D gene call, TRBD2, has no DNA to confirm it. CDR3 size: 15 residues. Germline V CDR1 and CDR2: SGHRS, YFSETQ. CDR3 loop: CASSSAQGPQETQYF.

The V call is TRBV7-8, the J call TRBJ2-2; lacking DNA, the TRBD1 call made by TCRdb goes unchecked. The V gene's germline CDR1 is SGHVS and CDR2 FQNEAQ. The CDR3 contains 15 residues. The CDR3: CASSSGQGRAGELFF. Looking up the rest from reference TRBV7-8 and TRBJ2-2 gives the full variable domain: GAGVSQSPRYKVAKRGQDVALRCDPISGHVSLFWYQQALGQGPEFLTYFQNEAQLDKSGLPSDRFFAERPEGSVSTLKIQRTQQEDSAVYLCASSSGQGRAGELFFGEGSRLTVL.

CDR3 sequence: CASSPGTVMNTEAFF. The chain has TRBV5-4 and TRBJ1-1; the TRBD1 assignment by TCRdb is unverifiable without DNA. Looked up from germline, CDR1 is SGHNT and CDR2 is YYREEE (reference sequence). This CDR3 contains 15 residues.